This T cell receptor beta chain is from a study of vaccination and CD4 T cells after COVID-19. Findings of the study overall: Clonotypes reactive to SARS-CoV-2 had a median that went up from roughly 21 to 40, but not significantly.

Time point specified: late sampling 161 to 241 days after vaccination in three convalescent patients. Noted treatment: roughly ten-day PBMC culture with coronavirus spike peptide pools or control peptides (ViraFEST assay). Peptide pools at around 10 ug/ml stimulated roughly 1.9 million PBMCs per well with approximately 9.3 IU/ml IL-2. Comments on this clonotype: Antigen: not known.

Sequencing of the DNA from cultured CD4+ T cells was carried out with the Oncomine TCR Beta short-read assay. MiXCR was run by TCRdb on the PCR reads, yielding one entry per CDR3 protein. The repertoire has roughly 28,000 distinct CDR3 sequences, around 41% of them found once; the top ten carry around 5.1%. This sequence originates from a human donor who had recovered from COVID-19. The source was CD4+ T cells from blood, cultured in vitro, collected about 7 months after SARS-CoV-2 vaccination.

CDR3 in amino acids: CSAADSGRKDEQFF. In DNA, the CDR3 is TGCAGTGCTGCGGATAGCGGGAGAAAGGATGAGCAGTTCTTC. The chain combines TRBV20-1 with TRBJ2-1; 9 nucleotides align to TRBD2. From germline, CDR1 is DFQATT and CDR2 SNEGSKA (reference sequence). Germline trimming cut 5 bases from V and 8 bases from J; bases unmatched to any gene: 10. The CDR3 is 14 residues long.